This paragraph covers one T cell receptor beta chain sequence. This clonotype appeared a few times. This receptor's antigen is unknown. No base qualities exist here, and no much larger clone lies one base off it. V and J are truncated by 4 bases and 0 bases respectively, leaving an intervening sequence of 11 bases. Including the terminal cysteine and phenylalanine, the CDR3 comprises 15 residues. CDR3 DNA is the only sequence kept; it has 45 bases, read in frame from the first base. From a lookup of the germline V gene, CDR1 and CDR2 are SGHRS and YFSETQ. These data belong to a study of CD8 T cells in ankylosing spondylitis (dated by TCRdb to 2017 to 2019). Study-wide context: The study profiled T cell receptor beta repertoires in healthy donors and ankylosing spondylitis patients to find disease-linked TCR variants. The full study cohort was made up of about 25 ankylosing spondylitis patients and 108 healthy donors. Peripheral blood was sampled, and synovial fluid was also collected from ankylosing spondylitis patients.

The sequencer was an Illumina HiSeq 2500. TCR beta libraries were prepared by quantitative 5'-RACE with molecular barcodes. Per the original workflow: To identify disease-linked TCR variants, a new computational method was used, one built on a probabilistic model of VDJ rearrangement. Starting from the raw public reads, TCRdb applied fastp trimming at Q25, assembled clones with MiXCR and retained in-frame beta chains. CDR3 protein duplicates are merged, each entry listing the most common genes and DNA. What appears here as the V and J calls and clone size reflects TCRdb's work, not the paper's. Within this sample are 350,000 to 450,000 distinct CDR3 sequences, with 25% to 30% of them counted one time only. 0.89% of the sample goes to the ten largest clones. Broad study findings and their caveats: The disease-linked clones had a CD8+ phenotype and were found at relatively low frequencies in peripheral blood. A TCR beta motif of several highly homologous amino acid variants appeared characteristic of blood from ankylosing spondylitis patients. Significant enrichment of the disease-linked clones was reported in matched synovial fluid samples from ankylosing spondylitis patients. Some motif variants were previously reported in synovial fluid and blood of reactive arthritis patients, suggesting common disease-initiation mechanisms.

Sequencing was carried out using blood, either unsorted or a sorted T cell fraction (not recorded which). The source is a male donor with ankylosing spondylitis. Recombination connected TRBV5-1 to TRBJ1-3, with no D gene named confidently. The nucleotide sequence is given as TGCGCCAGCAGCGCTGAACTCAACTCTGGAAACACCATATATTTT. This encodes CASSAELNSGNTIYF.